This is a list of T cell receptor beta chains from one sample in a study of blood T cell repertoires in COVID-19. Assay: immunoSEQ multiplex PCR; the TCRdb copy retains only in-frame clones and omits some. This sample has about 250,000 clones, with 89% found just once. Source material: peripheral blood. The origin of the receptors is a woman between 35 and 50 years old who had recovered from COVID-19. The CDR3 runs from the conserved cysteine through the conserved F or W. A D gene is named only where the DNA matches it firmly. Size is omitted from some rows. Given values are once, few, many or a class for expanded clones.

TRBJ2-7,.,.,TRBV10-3,CAISDPTSPYEQYF,TGTGCCATCAGTGACCCTACTAGCCCCTACGAGCAGTACTTC
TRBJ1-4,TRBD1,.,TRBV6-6,CASSYGTGGGEEKLFF,TGTGCCAGCAGTTACGGGACAGGGGGTGGTGAGGAAAAACTGTTTTTT
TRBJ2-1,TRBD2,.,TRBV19,CASSIGLAGTWDEQFF,TGTGCCAGTAGTATAGGACTAGCGGGCACGTGGGATGAGCAGTTCTTC
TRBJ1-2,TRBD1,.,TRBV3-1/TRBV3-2,CASSLRDRGPYGYTF,TGTGCCAGCAGCCTCCGGGACAGGGGGCCCTATGGCTACACCTTC
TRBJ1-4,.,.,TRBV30,CAWRASGLINEKLFF,TGTGCCTGGAGGGCATCAGGGTTGATTAATGAAAAACTGTTTTTT
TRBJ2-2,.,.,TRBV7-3,CASSSLNTGELFF,TGTGCCAGCAGCTCCTTAAACACCGGGGAGCTGTTTTTT
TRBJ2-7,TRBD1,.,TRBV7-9,CASSPGTGLLYEQYF,TGTGCCAGCAGCCCAGGGACAGGGCTACTCTACGAGCAGTACTTC
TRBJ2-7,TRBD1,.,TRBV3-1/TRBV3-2,CASSQGPGQGPLSYEQYF,TGTGCCAGCAGCCAAGGTCCGGGACAGGGCCCCCTCTCCTACGAGCAGTACTTC
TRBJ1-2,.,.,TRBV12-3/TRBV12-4,CASSSRYGYTF,TGTGCCAGCAGTTCGCGGTATGGCTACACCTTC
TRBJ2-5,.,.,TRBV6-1,CASSEWGRVPYF,TGTGCCAGCAGTGAATGGGGCAGGGTCCCGTACTTC
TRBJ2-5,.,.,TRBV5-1,CASSGSSAKETQYF,TGCGCCAGCAGCGGCTCTAGCGCCAAAGAGACCCAGTACTTC
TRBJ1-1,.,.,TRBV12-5,CASASGGRTEAFF,TGTGCTAGTGCCTCGGGGGGAAGGACTGAAGCTTTCTTT
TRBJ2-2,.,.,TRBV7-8,CASSLVRNTGELFF,TGTGCCAGCAGCTTAGTGCGGAACACCGGGGAGCTGTTTTTT
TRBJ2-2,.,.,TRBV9,CASSVAHPAWEMVGELFF,TGTGCCAGCAGCGTAGCTCATCCGGCGTGGGAGATGGTCGGGGAGCTGTTTTTT
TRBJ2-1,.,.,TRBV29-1,CSVEGASSASYNEQFF,TGCAGCGTTGAAGGGGCCTCTAGCGCGTCCTACAATGAGCAGTTCTTC
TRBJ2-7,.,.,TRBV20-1,CSAALHEQYF,TGCAGTGCTGCCCTACACGAGCAGTACTTC
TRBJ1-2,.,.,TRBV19,CASSPQNREPGSYTF,TGTGCCAGTAGTCCACAAAACCGGGAACCGGGGAGCTACACCTTC
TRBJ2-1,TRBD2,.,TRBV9,CASSGRGASGSSRSYNEQFF,TGTGCCAGCAGCGGGCGGGGAGCTAGCGGGAGTTCAAGGTCCTACAATGAGCAGTTCTTC
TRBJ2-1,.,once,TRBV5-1,CASSFQVYGNEQFF,TGCGCCAGCAGCTTCCAGGTATATGGCAATGAGCAGTTCTTC
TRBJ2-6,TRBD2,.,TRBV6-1,CASSEADSGYLGANVLTF,TGTGCCAGCAGTGAAGCTGATAGCGGGTACCTCGGGGCCAACGTCCTGACTTTC
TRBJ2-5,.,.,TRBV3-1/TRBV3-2,CASSQVSDAEAQETQYF,TGTGCCAGCAGCCAAGTCAGCGACGCCGAGGCTCAAGAGACCCAGTACTTC
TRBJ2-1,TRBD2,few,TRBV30,CAGLFSGRRNEQFF,TGTGCCGGGTTATTTAGCGGGCGAAGAAATGAGCAGTTCTTC
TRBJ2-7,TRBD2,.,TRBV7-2,CASSGGLAGEDEQYF,TGTGCCAGCAGCGGGGGACTAGCGGGAGAGGACGAGCAGTACTTC
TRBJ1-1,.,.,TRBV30,CAWSVGGEAFF,TGTGCCTGGAGTGTAGGCGGTGAAGCTTTCTTT
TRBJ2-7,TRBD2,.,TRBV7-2,CASRRLAGDSYEQYF,TGTGCCAGCAGACGACTAGCGGGGGACTCCTACGAGCAGTACTTC
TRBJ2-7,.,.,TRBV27,CASSSFGRKTYEQYF,TGTGCCAGCAGTTCTTTCGGCAGGAAGACGTACGAGCAGTACTTC
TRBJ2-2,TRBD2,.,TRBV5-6,CASSPAASGNTGELFF,TGTGCCAGCAGCCCCGCCGCTAGCGGGAACACCGGGGAGCTGTTTTTT
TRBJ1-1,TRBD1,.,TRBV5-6,CASSDDRGAAEAFF,TGTGCCAGCAGCGACGACAGGGGCGCTGCTGAAGCTTTCTTT
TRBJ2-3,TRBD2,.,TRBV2,CASRLRAGGFGDTQYF,TGTGCCAGCAGGCTACGGGCGGGAGGGTTCGGAGATACGCAGTATTTT